This entry features one T cell receptor beta chain sequence. The data belong to a study of shared clonotypes between healthy human individuals. At the level of the study: The people who gave samples were two women and a few men aged 18 to 49.

Here immunoSEQ multiplex PCR was the method, and the copy in TCRdb shows in-frame clones only, minus some. The sample holds millions of clones, roughly 96% seen once. This CDR3 has 13 residues. The trim removed 3 bases at V and 3 bases at J, leaving 4 bases unmatched. CDR1 GTSNPN and CDR2 SVGIG come from the germline V gene (reference sequence). The material sequenced was naive CD4+ T cells sorted from blood. The subset here: CD45RA+ positively selected. This sequence joins TRBV30 and TRBJ1-1, with 7 bases matching TRBD1. The clonotype originates from a man younger than 35 in good health. This CDR3 is CAWSHQGDTEAFF. CDR3 sequence (DNA): TGTGCCTGGAGCCACCAGGGGGACACTGAAGCTTTCTTT.